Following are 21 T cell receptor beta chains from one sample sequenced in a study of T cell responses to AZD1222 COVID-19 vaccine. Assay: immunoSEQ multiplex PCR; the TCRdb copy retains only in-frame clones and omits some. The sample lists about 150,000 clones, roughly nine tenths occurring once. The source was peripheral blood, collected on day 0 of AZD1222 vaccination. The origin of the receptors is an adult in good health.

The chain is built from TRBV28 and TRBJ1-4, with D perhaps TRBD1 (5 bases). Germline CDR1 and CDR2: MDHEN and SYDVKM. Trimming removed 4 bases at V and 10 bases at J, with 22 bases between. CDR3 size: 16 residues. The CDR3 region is CASSSLGGTKARKLFF. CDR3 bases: TGTGCCAGCAGTTCCCTTGGCGGGACTAAAGCACGAAAACTGTTTTTT.

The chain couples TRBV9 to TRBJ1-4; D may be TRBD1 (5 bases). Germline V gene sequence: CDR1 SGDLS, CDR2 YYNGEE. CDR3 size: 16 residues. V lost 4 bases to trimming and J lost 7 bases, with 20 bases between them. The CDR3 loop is CASSPPAVGGVEKLFF. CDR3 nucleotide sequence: TGTGCCAGCAGCCCCCCGGCTGTTGGGGGGGTTGAAAAACTGTTTTTT.

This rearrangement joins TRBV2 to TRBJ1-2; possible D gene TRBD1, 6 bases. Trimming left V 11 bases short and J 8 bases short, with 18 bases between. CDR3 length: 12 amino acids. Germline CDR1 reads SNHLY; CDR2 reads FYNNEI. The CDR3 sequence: CAHEGQGRGYTF. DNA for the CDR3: TGTGCCCACGAAGGGCAGGGGCGAGGCTACACCTTC. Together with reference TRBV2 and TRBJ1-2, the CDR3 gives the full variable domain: EPEVTQTPSHQVTQMGQEVILRCVPISNHLYFYWYRQILGQKVEFLVSFYNNEISEKSEIFDDQFSVERPDGSNFTLKIRSTKLEDSAMYFCAHEGQGRGYTFGSGTRLTVV.

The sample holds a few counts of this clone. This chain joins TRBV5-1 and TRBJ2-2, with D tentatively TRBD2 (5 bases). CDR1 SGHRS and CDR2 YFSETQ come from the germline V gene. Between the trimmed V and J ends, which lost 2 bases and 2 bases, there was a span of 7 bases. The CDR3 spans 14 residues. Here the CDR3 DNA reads TGCGCCAGCAGCTTCGACTATAACACCGGGGAGCTGTTTTTT. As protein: CASSFDYNTGELFF.

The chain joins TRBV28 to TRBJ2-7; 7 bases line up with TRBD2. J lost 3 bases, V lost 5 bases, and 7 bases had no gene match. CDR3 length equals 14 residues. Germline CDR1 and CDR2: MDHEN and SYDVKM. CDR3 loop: CASSTGGSGYEQYF. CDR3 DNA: TGTGCCAGCAGTACGGGCGGGAGCGGCTACGAGCAGTACTTC.

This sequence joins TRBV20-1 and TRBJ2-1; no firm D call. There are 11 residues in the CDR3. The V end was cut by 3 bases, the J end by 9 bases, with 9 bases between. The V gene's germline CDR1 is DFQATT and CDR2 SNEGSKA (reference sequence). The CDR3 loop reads CSARSSGEQFF. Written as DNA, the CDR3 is TGCAGTGCTAGGTCGTCGGGTGAGCAGTTCTTC.

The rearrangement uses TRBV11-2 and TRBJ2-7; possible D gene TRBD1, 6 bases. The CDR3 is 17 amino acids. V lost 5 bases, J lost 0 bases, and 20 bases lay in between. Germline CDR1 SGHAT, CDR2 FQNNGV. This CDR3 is CASSVRGGVGASYEQYF. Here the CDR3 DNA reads TGTGCCAGCAGCGTTCGAGGGGGTGTAGGGGCCTCCTACGAGCAGTACTTC.

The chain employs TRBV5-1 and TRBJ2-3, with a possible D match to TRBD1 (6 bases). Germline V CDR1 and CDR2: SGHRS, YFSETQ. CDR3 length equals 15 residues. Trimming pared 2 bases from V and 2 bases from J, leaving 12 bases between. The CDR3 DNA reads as TGCGCCAGCAGCTTAGAGGACAGAAACACAGATACGCAGTATTTT. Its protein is CASSLEDRNTDTQYF.

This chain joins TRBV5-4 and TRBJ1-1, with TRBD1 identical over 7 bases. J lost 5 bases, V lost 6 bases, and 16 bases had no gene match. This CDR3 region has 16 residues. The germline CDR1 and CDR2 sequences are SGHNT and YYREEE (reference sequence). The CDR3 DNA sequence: TGTGCCAGCAAGGGAGGGGGCGCGTACAGACGAACTGAAGCTTTCTTT. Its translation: CASKGGGAYRRTEAFF.

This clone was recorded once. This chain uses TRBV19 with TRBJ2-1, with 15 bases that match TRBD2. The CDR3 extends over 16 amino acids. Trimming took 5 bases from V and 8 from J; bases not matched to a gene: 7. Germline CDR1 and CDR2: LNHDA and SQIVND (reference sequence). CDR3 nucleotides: TGTGCCAGTAGTTTCGGGGGACTAGCGGGAGGCCATGAGCAGTTCTTC. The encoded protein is CASSFGGLAGGHEQFF.

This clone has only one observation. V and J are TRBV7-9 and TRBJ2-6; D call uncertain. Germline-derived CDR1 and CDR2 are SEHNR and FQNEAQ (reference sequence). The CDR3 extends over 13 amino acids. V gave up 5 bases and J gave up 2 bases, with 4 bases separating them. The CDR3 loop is CASSPPGANVLTF. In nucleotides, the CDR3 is TGTGCCAGCAGCCCACCTGGGGCCAACGTCCTGACTTTC.

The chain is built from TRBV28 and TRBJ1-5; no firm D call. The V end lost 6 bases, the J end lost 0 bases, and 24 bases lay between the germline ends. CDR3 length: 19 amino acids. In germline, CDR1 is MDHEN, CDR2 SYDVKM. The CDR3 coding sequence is TGTGCCAGCAGCCACAGACAAGACGGCCTTTACTATAGCAATCAGCCCCAGCATTTT. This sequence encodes CASSHRQDGLYYSNQPQHF.

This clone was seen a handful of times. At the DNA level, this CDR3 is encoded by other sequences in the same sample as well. The CDR3 DNA reads as TGTGCCAGTAGTATAGGACAGGGGTCCTACGAGCAGTACTTC. The encoded protein is CASSIGQGSYEQYF. The chain couples TRBV19 to TRBJ2-7; 8 bases fit TRBD1. CDR1 and CDR2 (germline): LNHDA, SQIVND (reference sequence). The length of the CDR3 is 14 residues. V trimming: 1 base; J trimming: 1 base; junction bases outside the gene matches: 0.

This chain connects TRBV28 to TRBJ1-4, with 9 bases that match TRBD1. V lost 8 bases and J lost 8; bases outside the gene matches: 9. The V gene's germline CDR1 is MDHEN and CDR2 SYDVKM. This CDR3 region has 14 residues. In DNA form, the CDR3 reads TGTGCCAGCGCTCCCGGGACAGGGTCGGAAAAACTGTTTTTT. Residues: CASAPGTGSEKLFF.

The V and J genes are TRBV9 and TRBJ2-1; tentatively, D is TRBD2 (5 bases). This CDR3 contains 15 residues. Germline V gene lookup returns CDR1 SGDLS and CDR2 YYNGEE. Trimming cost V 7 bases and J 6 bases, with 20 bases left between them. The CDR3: CASGGKIKGPNEQFF. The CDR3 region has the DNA TGTGCCAGCGGAGGAAAGATTAAGGGTCCCAATGAGCAGTTCTTC.

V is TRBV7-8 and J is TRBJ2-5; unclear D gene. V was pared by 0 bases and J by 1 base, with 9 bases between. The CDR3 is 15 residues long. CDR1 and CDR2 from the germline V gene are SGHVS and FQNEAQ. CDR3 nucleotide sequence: TGTGCCAGCAGCTTAGCGCACAGTCCCCAAGAGACCCAGTACTTC. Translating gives CASSLAHSPQETQYF.

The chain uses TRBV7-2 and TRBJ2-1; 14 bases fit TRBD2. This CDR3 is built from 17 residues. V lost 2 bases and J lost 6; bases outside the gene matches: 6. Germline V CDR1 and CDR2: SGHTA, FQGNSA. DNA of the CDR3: TGTGCCAGCAGCTTAAGGGGGACTAGCGGGAGTCCCAATGAGCAGTTCTTC. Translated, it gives CASSLRGTSGSPNEQFF.

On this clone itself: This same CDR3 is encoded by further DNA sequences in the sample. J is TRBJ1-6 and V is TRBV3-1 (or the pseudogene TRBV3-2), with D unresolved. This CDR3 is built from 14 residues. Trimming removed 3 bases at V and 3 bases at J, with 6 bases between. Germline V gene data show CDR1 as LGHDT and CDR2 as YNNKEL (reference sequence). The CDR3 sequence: CASSQAGYNSPLHF. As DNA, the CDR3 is TGTGCCAGCAGCCAGGCTGGCTATAATTCACCCCTCCACTTT.

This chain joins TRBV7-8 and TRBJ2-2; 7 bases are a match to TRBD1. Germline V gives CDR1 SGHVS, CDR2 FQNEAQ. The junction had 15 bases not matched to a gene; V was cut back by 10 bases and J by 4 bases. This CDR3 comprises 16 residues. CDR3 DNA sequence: TGTGCCACGACAGGACAGGCGATACTGGGCACCGGGGAGCTGTTTTTT. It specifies CATTGQAILGTGELFF.

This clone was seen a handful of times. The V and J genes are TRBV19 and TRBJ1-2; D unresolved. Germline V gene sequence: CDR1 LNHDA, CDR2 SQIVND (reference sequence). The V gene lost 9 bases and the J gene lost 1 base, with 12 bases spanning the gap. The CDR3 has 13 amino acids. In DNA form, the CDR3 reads TGTGCCAGCAATACGGGATTTAACTATGGCTACACCTTC. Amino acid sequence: CASNTGFNYGYTF.

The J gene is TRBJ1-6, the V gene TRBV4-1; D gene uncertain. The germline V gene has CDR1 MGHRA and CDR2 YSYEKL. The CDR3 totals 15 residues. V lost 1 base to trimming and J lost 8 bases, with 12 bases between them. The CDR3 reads CASSQARRTHSPLHF. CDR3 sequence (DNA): TGCGCCAGCAGCCAAGCGAGGAGGACGCATTCACCCCTCCACTTT.